The TCR beta chain under discussion was sequenced for a study of blood T cell repertoires in COVID-19. Across the study: Specimens from acute and convalescent COVID-19 originated in the United States, Italy and Spain. From T cells, B-cell-depleted T cells, or PBMCs came the material, which was cDNA or gDNA.

In the authors' methods: Quantification of nucleated cells was approximated via reference gene primer amplification. TCRdb's copy holds only in-frame clones and misses some; the assay was immunoSEQ multiplex PCR. Clonal size and the V and J genes are those of that table, whereas D and trimming came from the DNA. The sample shows 300,000 or so clones, about 88% of them seen only once. Those who participated ranged in age from about 18 to 95 years and resided in approximately 23 US areas. Sequenced: PBMCs or T cells enriched from blood (not recorded which). The source of this sequence is a man in his 60s who had recovered from COVID-19.

The CDR3 nucleotides are TGTGCCAGTAGATCCGGGACACCAGCCTACAATGAGCAGTTCTTC. It codes for CASRSGTPAYNEQFF. V gene TRBV19 combines with J gene TRBJ2-1, with D possibly TRBD1 on 6 matching bases. This CDR3 region has 15 residues. V gave up 6 bases and J gave up 2 bases, with 14 bases separating them. Germline-derived CDR1 and CDR2 are LNHDA and SQIVND (reference sequence).